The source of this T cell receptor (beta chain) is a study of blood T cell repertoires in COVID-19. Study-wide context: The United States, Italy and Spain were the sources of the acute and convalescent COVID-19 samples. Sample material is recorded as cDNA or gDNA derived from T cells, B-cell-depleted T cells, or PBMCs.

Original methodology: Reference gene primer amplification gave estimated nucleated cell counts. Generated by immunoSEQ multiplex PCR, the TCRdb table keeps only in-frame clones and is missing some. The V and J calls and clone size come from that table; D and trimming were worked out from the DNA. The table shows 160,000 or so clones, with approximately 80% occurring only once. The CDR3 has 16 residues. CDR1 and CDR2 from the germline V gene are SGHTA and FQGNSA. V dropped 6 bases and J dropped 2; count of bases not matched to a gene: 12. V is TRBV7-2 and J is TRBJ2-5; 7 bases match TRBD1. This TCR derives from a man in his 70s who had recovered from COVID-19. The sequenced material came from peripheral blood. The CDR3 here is CASRGPRQGVQETQYF. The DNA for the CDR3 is TGTGCCAGCAGGGGACCTAGGCAGGGGGTTCAAGAGACCCAGTACTTC.